This T cell receptor (delta chain) appears in the sequencing data of a study of gamma delta lymphoproliferative disorders and STAT genes (dated by TCRdb to 2017 to 2018). Regarding the complete study: Gamma-chain libraries were prepared from at least 50 ng of genomic DNA using the LymphoTrack Dx TCRG Assay. Since no corresponding Invivoscribe delta assay was available, delta-chain libraries were prepared following the standard operating procedure of the EuroClonality-NGS working group. The study profiled TCR gamma and delta CDR3 repertoires by deep sequencing in Tgammadelta lymphoproliferative disease patients and healthy controls, within a larger immunophenotypic and STAT-mutation study. A couple of gamma-chain samples and all delta-chain samples were sequenced twice to confirm results. General findings and caveats noted by the study authors: Nearly all major patient gamma and delta clonotypes were public, shared with at least one healthy donor; only a couple of gamma clonotypes were private to disease. Control T cells were likely spread across varied maturation stages, whereas leukemic cells were skewed toward terminal effectors, which potentially limits comparisons between patients and controls. When whole repertoires were clustered, patient gamma repertoires were grouped separately from healthy controls, whereas no separation between groups was observed for delta repertoires. The authors pointed out that NGS specificity may be lower at low frequencies, so whether leukemic clones are public or private needs to be confirmed.

This clone turned up a few times. It lacks a known antigen. The protein in TCRdb stems from a much larger clone and differs at residue 14 from this DNA's translation, likely a read error; here the protein is translated from the DNA. TCR sequencing was performed on genomic DNA from peripheral blood mononuclear cells isolated from patients and controls. The control group, matched to the patients for age and sex, consisted of around 23 healthy adult blood donors (approximately twelve males and roughly 11 females) with a median age of almost 65 years. At the junction V is shortened by 0 bases and J by 6 bases, with 23 bases in between. From cysteine to phenylalanine, the CDR3 is 18 amino acids long. Here the CDR3 DNA is all that survives: 54 bases in frame from base 1. The germline V gene sets CDR1 to TSWWSYY and CDR2 to QGS. Both library preparation methods relied on multiplex PCR with primers aimed at conserved V and J regions of the TCR genes. After purification and pooling, the amplicons were sequenced on an Illumina MiSeq platform. Under the source paper's analysis protocol: V(D)J alignment, clonotype assembly and translation were done with MiXCR, while functionality assessment and CDR3 repertoire analyses were done with VDJtools. CDR3 was defined according to IMGT, and analyses were limited to productive sequences using functional genes, with ORF genes and pseudogenes excluded. A custom Python script searched for identical amino acid CDR3s of major clonotypes (frequency >=5%) across all patients and controls. To compare clonotype frequencies between patients and controls, a one-sided non-parametric Wilcoxon test was applied. The public reads were reprocessed by TCRdb using CATT, and rows of matching DNA were later combined. The V and J calls reflect TCRdb's pipeline rather than the authors' work. The sample data list some 1,200 delta-chain clones, and about 1.8% of these were observed just once. The leading ten clones occupy roughly 58% of the sample.

The sequenced material came from blood. This clonotype was sampled from a human donor in good health. The chain joins TRDV1 to TRDJ1; TRDD2 is a possible D gene, resting on 5 matching bases. The CDR3 sequence is CALGELGPKCFTSNKLIF. In nucleotides, the sequence is TGTGCTCTTGGGGAACTGGGTCCAAAATGCTTTACTTCCAATAAACTCATCTTT.